This T cell receptor (beta chain) originates from a study of T cells after yellow fever vaccination. This clonotype was counted only a few times. MiXCR, run by TCRdb on the 5' RACE reads, gives a single entry per CDR3 protein. This sample has under 200,000 distinct CDR3 sequences, with 11% found just once. The specimen was CD8+ T cells sorted from PBMCs, collected 15 days after the yellow fever booster vaccination. The receptor's source is a man aged 18-30 years who received the YFV17D yellow fever vaccine.

The CDR3 bases are TGCAGTGCTAGAGATGGGCCGCCGACCCAGTACTTC. Translating gives CSARDGPPTQYF. V usage is TRBV20-1 and J usage is TRBJ2-5; D unclear. Germline CDR1 and CDR2: DFQATT and SNEGSKA (reference sequence). V was cut by 0 bases and J by 7 bases, with 9 bases left in between. The CDR3 spans 12 residues.